The 19 T cell receptor beta chains below all came from one sample that was sequenced in a study of cytomegalovirus exposure and HLA in healthy donors. In the PCR, 60 Vbeta and 13 Jbeta primers were used. The table came from immunoSEQ multiplex PCR; TCRdb's copy has only in-frame clones and leaves some out. This sample yields under 200,000 clones, of which 77% are seen a single time; roughly 7.4% belongs to the top ten. The sample consisted of PBMCs. The receptor set was obtained from a male donor in good health and CMV-seropositive.

The J gene is TRBJ1-2, the V gene TRBV11-2; no reliable D call. The CDR3 loop spans 14 amino acids. The germline V gene encodes CDR1 SGHAT and CDR2 FQNNGV. With 8 bases removed from V and 4 bases from J, the gap between germline ends came to 17 bases. CDR3 in amino acids: CASRTPRETYGYTF. The CDR3 nucleotides read TGTGCCAGCCGTACCCCTAGGGAGACCTATGGCTACACCTTC.

CDR3 in DNA: TGCGCCAGCAGTGAAGACGAGCCCGGAGATGGCTACACCTTC. Encoded protein: CASSEDEPGDGYTF. The chain carries TRBV10-2 and TRBJ1-2; D call uncertain. The CDR3 totals 14 residues. V lost 3 bases to trimming and J lost 6 bases, with 14 bases between them. Germline V gives CDR1 WSHSY, CDR2 SAAADI.

The rearrangement links TRBV9 to TRBJ2-2; tentative D call: TRBD2 (6 bases). The V end was cut by 4 bases, the J end by 2 bases, with 15 bases between. The CDR3 totals 16 residues. Looked up from germline, CDR1 is SGDLS and CDR2 is YYNGEE. The CDR3 nucleotides are TGTGCCAGCAGCATTCGCGGGACTCGAAACACCGGGGAGCTGTTTTTT. It translates to CASSIRGTRNTGELFF.

This chain links TRBV2 with TRBJ2-1, with 7 positions matching TRBD1. The trim removed 11 bases at V and 4 bases at J, leaving 11 bases unmatched. This CDR3 has 14 amino acids. Germline V CDR1 and CDR2: SNHLY, FYNNEI. The CDR3 loop is CAGDNRDRYNEQFF. DNA for the CDR3: TGTGCCGGCGATAACCGGGACAGATACAATGAGCAGTTCTTC. Full variable domain (missing parts from reference TRBV2 and TRBJ2-1): EPEVTQTPSHQVTQMGQEVILRCVPISNHLYFYWYRQILGQKVEFLVSFYNNEISEKSEIFDDQFSVERPDGSNFTLKIRSTKLEDSAMYFCAGDNRDRYNEQFFGPGTRLTVL.

This clone was seen just once. The chain couples TRBV7-6 to TRBJ2-5; the match to TRBD1 covers 7 bases. The V segment lost 5 bases and the J segment 1 base; nucleotides outside the gene matches: 4. CDR1 is SGHVS and CDR2 is FNYEAQ in the germline V gene. The CDR3 has 14 residues. The CDR3: CASSPGTVQETQYF. The CDR3 nucleotides read TGTGCCAGCAGCCCAGGGACAGTCCAAGAGACCCAGTACTTC.

This chain's CDR3 is CASSPQAGGESPLHF. The CDR3 coding sequence is TGTGCCAGCTCACCACAAGCAGGGGGTGAATCACCCCTCCACTTT. The chain links TRBV18 to TRBJ1-6; 7 nucleotides align to TRBD1. Germline V gene sequence: CDR1 KGHSH, CDR2 LQKENI. Trimming took 1 base from V and 10 from J; bases not matched to a gene: 7. The CDR3 sequence is 15 residues long.

This sequence joins TRBV9 and TRBJ1-1; no clear D. V was clipped by 0 bases and J by 5 bases, with 11 bases between them. The germline CDR1 and CDR2 sequences are SGDLS and YYNGEE. The CDR3 covers 14 residues. The CDR3 protein is CASSVDAVDTEAFF. The CDR3 DNA sequence: TGTGCCAGCAGCGTAGATGCAGTCGATACTGAAGCTTTCTTT.

The chain couples TRBV7-6 to TRBJ2-3; 8 positions match TRBD2. Germline CDR1 is SGHVS and CDR2 is FNYEAQ. CDR3 length: 13 amino acids. V dropped 8 bases and J dropped 1; count of bases not matched to a gene: 2. The CDR3 coding sequence is TGTGCCAGCCGGCGGGGGGGCACAGATACGCAGTATTTT. It encodes CASRRGGTDTQYF. The entire variable domain, with the rest obtained from reference TRBV7-6 and TRBJ2-3, is as follows: GAGVSQSPRYKVTKRGQDVALRCDPISGHVSLYWYRQALGQGPEFLTYFNYEAQQDKSGLPNDRFSAERPEGSISTLTIQRTEQRDSAMYRCASRRGGTDTQYFGPGTRLTVL.

This clone was seen a few times. V and J are TRBV2 and TRBJ1-5, with D uncertain. The CDR3 contains 13 residues. Germline values: CDR1 SNHLY, CDR2 FYNNEI. The V end was cut by 3 bases, the J end by 1 base, with 4 bases between. CDR3 sequence reads: CASSDESNQPQHF. Here the CDR3 DNA reads TGTGCCAGCAGTGATGAGAGCAATCAGCCCCAGCATTTT. Supplemented by reference TRBV2 and TRBJ1-5, the full variable domain reads EPEVTQTPSHQVTQMGQEVILRCVPISNHLYFYWYRQILGQKVEFLVSFYNNEISEKSEIFDDQFSVERPDGSNFTLKIRSTKLEDSAMYFCASSDESNQPQHFGDGTRLSIL.

The genes are TRBV7-9 and TRBJ2-1, with TRBD2 as a possible D gene (6 bases). Between the trimmed V and J ends, which lost 11 bases and 8 bases, there was a span of 10 bases. CDR3 length: 10 amino acids. Germline CDR1 is SEHNR and CDR2 is FQNEAQ (reference sequence). CDR3 residues: CAYGGYEQFF. CDR3 coding DNA: TGTGCCTACGGGGGATATGAGCAGTTCTTC.

This sequence joins TRBV11-3 and TRBJ2-1; 7 nucleotides line up with TRBD2. The CDR3 is 14 residues long. Germline loops: CDR1 SGHNT, CDR2 YENEEA. V shed 5 bases and J 3 bases; nucleotides not matched to a gene: 4. The CDR3 DNA reads TGTGCCAGCAGCGGGGGGGACCTCTACAATGAGCAGTTCTTC. Translated, it gives CASSGGDLYNEQFF.

V and J are TRBV9 and TRBJ2-4; D might be TRBD1 (6 bases). Looked up from germline, CDR1 is SGDLS and CDR2 is YYNGEE. This CDR3 comprises 13 residues. The ends were cut back, 4 bases at V and 6 bases at J, with 11 bases in the middle. The CDR3 bases are TGTGCCAGCAGCTCCTCGGACAGAAACATTCAGTACTTC. Residues: CASSSSDRNIQYF.

The J gene is TRBJ2-2, the V gene TRBV5-1; the match to TRBD2 covers 7 bases. The CDR3 totals 15 residues. Unmatched junction bases numbered 1, after V lost 0 bases and J lost 2 bases. Germline CDR1 is SGHRS and CDR2 is YFSETQ. Here the CDR3 reads CASSLGLANTGELFF. Here the CDR3 DNA reads TGCGCCAGCAGCTTGGGACTAGCCAACACCGGGGAGCTGTTTTTT.

This clone was seen a few times. The CDR3 protein is CASSQTPGQDHQETQYF. CDR3 bases: TGCGCCAGCAGTCAGACGCCGGGACAGGATCACCAAGAGACCCAGTACTTC. The chain is built from TRBV23-1 and TRBJ2-5, with 8 positions matching TRBD1. TRBV23-1 is an ORF, with its function uncertain. V lost 3 bases, J lost 0 bases, and 9 bases stayed unmatched. CDR3 length: 17 amino acids.

Turning to this clone: The identical CDR3 is also encoded by other nucleotide sequences in the sample. This chain uses TRBV27 with TRBJ1-2, with D maybe TRBD1 (6 bases). This CDR3 is 13 amino acids long. V lost 2 bases and J 5 bases, leaving 9 bases between the germline ends. Germline lookup yields CDR1 MNHEY and CDR2 SMNVEV (reference sequence). CDR3 in amino acids: CASSLQGLYGYTF. CDR3 DNA sequence: TGTGCCAGCAGTTTACAGGGGCTATATGGCTACACCTTC.

J is TRBJ2-1 and V is TRBV11-3; D might be TRBD1 (6 bases). Trimming shortened V by 3 bases and J by 2 bases, and 8 bases separated the two germline ends. This CDR3 has 14 amino acids. Germline V gene sequence: CDR1 SGHNT, CDR2 YENEEA. The CDR3 DNA follows: TGTGCCAGCAGCTTTCCAGGGGCCTACAATGAGCAGTTCTTC. It encodes CASSFPGAYNEQFF.

This sequence joins TRBV10-3 and TRBJ2-3, with 9 bases fitting TRBD2. This CDR3 comprises 16 residues. The germline CDR1 and CDR2 sequences are ENHRY and SYGVKD. The V and J ends lost 4 bases and 5 bases, in that order; junction bases with no gene match: 10. CDR3: CAISGEARGGRDTQYF. The CDR3 bases are TGTGCCATCAGTGGGGAAGCGCGGGGGGGTAGAGATACGCAGTATTTT.

This rearrangement joins TRBV5-1 to TRBJ2-5, with a possible D match to TRBD2 (5 bases). Germline CDR1 is SGHRS and CDR2 is YFSETQ. This CDR3 has 13 residues. Deletions cut 4 bases from V and 4 bases from J, with 11 bases between. This chain's CDR3 is CASSVLAGETQYF. CDR3 DNA sequence: TGCGCCAGCAGCGTTCTAGCAGGAGAGACCCAGTACTTC.

The V and J genes are TRBV13 and TRBJ2-7; no reliable D call. Trimming stripped 0 bases from V and 3 bases from J, with 9 bases between. CDR1 PRHDT and CDR2 FYEKMQ come from the germline V gene (reference sequence). CDR3 length equals 14 residues. The CDR3 region is CASSLGPSGYEQYF. The CDR3 nucleotides read TGTGCCAGCAGCTTAGGACCGTCCGGCTACGAGCAGTACTTC.